This entry lists 5 T cell receptor beta chains sequenced from one sample in a study of long-term antiretroviral therapy in people with HIV. Sequencing used immunoSEQ v3.0 at survey level. Here immunoSEQ multiplex PCR was the method, and the copy in TCRdb shows in-frame clones only, minus some. The top ten hold around 7.8% of the sample, which has more than 20,000 clones, 85% to 90% seen once. Sequenced here: unsorted PBMCs, sampled 1.8 years before starting antiretroviral therapy. These receptors were collected from a woman in her twenties or thirties with HIV.

Only one count was recorded for this clone. This chain joins TRBV2 and TRBJ2-4, with unresolved D. The CDR3 totals 15 residues. V gave up 1 base and J gave up 0 bases, with 7 bases separating them. Germline-derived CDR1 and CDR2 are SNHLY and FYNNEI. CDR3 nucleotides: TGTGCCAGCAGTGAAGGGCGGCTAGCCAAAAACATTCAGTACTTC. Translating gives CASSEGRLAKNIQYF.

This clone was counted between two and nine times. The V call is TRBV7-9, the J call TRBJ1-5, with a tentative D call TRBD1 (6 bases). Per the germline V gene, CDR1 is SEHNR and CDR2 is FQNEAQ (reference sequence). CDR3 size: 15 residues. V lost 3 bases and J lost 3, with 12 bases in between. CDR3 sequence reads: CASSFGGLSNQPQHF. CDR3 coding DNA: TGTGCCAGCAGCTTCGGGGGGCTATCCAATCAGCCCCAGCATTTT.

The chain carries TRBV27 and TRBJ1-2; 12 bases are shared with TRBD1. The germline gives CDR1 MNHEY, CDR2 SMNVEV (reference sequence). The CDR3 contains 14 residues. V lost 8 bases to trimming and J lost 4 bases; unmatched junction nucleotides: 5. DNA of the CDR3: TGTGCCAGCCGGGGGACAGGGGGCGGCTATGGCTACACCTTC. Encoded protein: CASRGTGGGYGYTF.

This clone occurred once. The genes are TRBV27 and TRBJ1-1; 8 bases match TRBD1. Germline CDR1 is MNHEY and CDR2 is SMNVEV (reference sequence). V lost 2 bases to trimming and J lost 2 bases; unmatched junction nucleotides: 1. This CDR3 comprises 14 residues. The CDR3 DNA sequence: TGTGCCAGCAGTTTAGGACAGGGCAACACTGAAGCTTTCTTT. This gives the protein CASSLGQGNTEAFF.

The V and J genes are TRBV6-6 and TRBJ2-3, with TRBD1 identical over 10 bases. Germline V lookup: CDR1 MNHNY, CDR2 SVGAGI (reference sequence). This CDR3 contains 16 residues. The J segment lost 3 bases and the V segment lost 5 bases, leaving 8 bases of the junction unmatched. The CDR3 DNA is TGTGCCAGCAGTGGACCGACAGGGGGCTCGACAGATACGCAGTATTTT. It encodes CASSGPTGGSTDTQYF.